This TCR beta chain was observed in a study of T cells in Graves' hyperthyroidism and ophthalmopathy. The study's findings and limits: Ophthalmopathy and stable hyperthyroidism were separated by a 13 V-J model. Before onset, ophthalmopathy was predicted by the model a median approximately 6.7 months earlier. In the blood, most expanded thyroid clonotypes above 0.001 appeared as well.

The source material, RNA transcripts, was used to amplify TCR beta CDR3 regions. Initially, a first-round RT-PCR of the TCR CDR3 employed the HTBI primer set. TCRdb re-analysed the multiplex PCR reads in MiXCR, keeping a single row per CDR3 protein. This table holds 550,000 to 600,000 distinct CDR3 sequences, roughly 46% found once. On this clonotype: Its cognate antigen is unknown.

The CDR3 is 17 amino acids. CDR1 and CDR2 from the germline V gene are SGHAT and FQNNGV. Between the trimmed V and J ends, which lost 5 bases and 0 bases, there was a span of 19 bases. Those patients with uncontrolled infection, other autoimmune disease, pregnancy or lactation were excluded. The chain is built from TRBV11-2 and TRBJ1-2; possibly TRBD1 for D (5 bases). The material sequenced was peripheral blood or thyroid tissue (not recorded which). The sequence derives from an adult woman with Graves' disease, either hyperthyroidism or ophthalmopathy (not recorded which). In nucleotides, the CDR3 is TGTGCCAGCAGCCGTATCGACAGACATCTTTCTAACTATGGCTACACCTTC. It yields the protein CASSRIDRHLSNYGYTF.